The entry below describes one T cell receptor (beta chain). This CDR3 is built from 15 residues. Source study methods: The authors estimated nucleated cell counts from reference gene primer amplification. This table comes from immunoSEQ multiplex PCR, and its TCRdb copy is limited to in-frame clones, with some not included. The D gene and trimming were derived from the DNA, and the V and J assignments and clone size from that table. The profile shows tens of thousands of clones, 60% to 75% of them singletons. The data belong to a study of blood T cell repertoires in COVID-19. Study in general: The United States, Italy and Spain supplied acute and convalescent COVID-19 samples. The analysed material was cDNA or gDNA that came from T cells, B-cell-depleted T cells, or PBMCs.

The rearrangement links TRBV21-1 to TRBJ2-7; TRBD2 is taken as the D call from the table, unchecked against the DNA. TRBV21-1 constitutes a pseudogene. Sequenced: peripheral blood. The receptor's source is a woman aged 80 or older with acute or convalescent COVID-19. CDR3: CASRGTSTYAYEQYF. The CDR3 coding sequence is TGTGCCAGCAGGGGGACTTCTACCTACGCCTACGAGCAGTACTTC.